This entry lists 26 T cell receptor beta chains sequenced from one sample in a study of human T cells and chemical hapten exposure. The time point is: pre-sensitization, week 0. Treatment meaning: therapeutic diphenylcyclopropenone sensitization with weekly scalp DPC. A single record per CDR3 protein comes from TCRdb applying MiXCR to the RACE reads. Among under 300,000 distinct CDR3 sequences listed, 7.5% to 9% were seen once. Sequenced here: whole blood, sampled in connection with sensitization to the hapten diphenylcyclopropenone (DPC). These receptors came from a woman aged 35 to 49 with alopecia areata. Some clones in this sample may be carry-over from other donors' samples.

In DNA form, the CDR3 reads TGTGCCAGCAGTGCTACAGCTAACACCGGGGAGCTGTTTTTT. Translated: CASSATANTGELFF. The rearrangement uses TRBV6-1 and TRBJ2-2; D unresolved. Germline V gene lookup returns CDR1 MNHNS and CDR2 SASEGT. Trimming removed 4 bases from V and 2 bases from J, with 8 bases in between. CDR3 length: 14 amino acids.

A few counts support this clonotype. The gene calls are TRBV12-3 or TRBV12-4 and TRBJ2-3; D might be TRBD1 (7 bases). The V end was cut by 2 bases, the J end by 6 bases, with 9 bases between. The CDR3 is made up of 13 amino acids. CDR3 amino acids: CASSLPGGDTQYF. The CDR3 DNA is TGTGCCAGCAGTTTACCAGGGGGGGATACGCAGTATTTT.

This chain connects TRBV28 to TRBJ2-3; D is ambiguous. Per germline, CDR1 MDHEN and CDR2 SYDVKM. The V end was cut by 3 bases, the J end by 4 bases, with 11 bases between. The CDR3 length is 14 residues. The DNA of the CDR3 is TGTGCCAGCAGTTTCCCATGGAACGCAGATACGCAGTATTTT. Its protein product is CASSFPWNADTQYF.

A few counts support this clonotype. This rearrangement joins TRBV12-3 or TRBV12-4 to TRBJ1-1; tentative D call: TRBD1 (6 bases). The ends were cut back, 3 bases at V and 0 bases at J, with 8 bases in the middle. The CDR3 consists of 14 residues. The CDR3 DNA reads TGTGCCAGCAGTTTTGGGGACATGAACACTGAAGCTTTCTTT. This sequence encodes CASSFGDMNTEAFF.

This clonotype has just a few counts. The gene calls are TRBV4-3 and TRBJ1-2; D unresolved. V lost 0 bases, J lost 2 bases, and 7 bases lay in between. Germline V gives CDR1 LGHNA, CDR2 YSLEER. This CDR3 comprises 14 residues. Here the CDR3 reads CASSQDKENYGYTF. The CDR3 nucleotides read TGCGCCAGCAGCCAAGATAAAGAGAACTATGGCTACACCTTC.

This sequence joins TRBV12-3 or TRBV12-4 and TRBJ2-7; no clear D. The CDR3 is 11 amino acids. V gave up 11 bases and J gave up 0 bases, with 8 bases separating them. CDR3 sequence reads: CAQTSSYEQYF. The DNA for the CDR3 is TGTGCCCAAACGAGCTCCTACGAGCAGTACTTC.

This clonotype was recorded a few times. V and J are TRBV12-3 or TRBV12-4 and TRBJ2-3; either TRBD1 or TRBD2 may fit D (5 bases each). This CDR3 spans 14 amino acids. V lost 8 bases and J lost 2, with 14 bases in between. The DNA for the CDR3 is TGTGCCAGCTCAAGGGGAGACGACACAGATACGCAGTATTTT. This sequence encodes CASSRGDDTDTQYF.

This clonotype appeared once. This chain connects TRBV5-6 to TRBJ2-7; 8 bases fit TRBD1. Looked up from germline, CDR1 is SGHDT and CDR2 is YYEEEE. J lost 7 bases, V lost 2 bases, and 11 bases had no gene match. The CDR3 runs to 15 residues. CDR3 bases: TGTGCCAGCAGCTTAGTGAACAGGGGGTCAGGTGAGCAGTACTTC. Encoded protein: CASSLVNRGSGEQYF. The full variable domain, completed using reference TRBV5-6 and TRBJ2-7, is DAGVTQSPTHLIKTRGQQVTLRCSPKSGHDTVSWYQQALGQGPQFIFQYYEEEERQRGNFPDRFSGHQFPNYSSELNVNALLLGDSALYLCASSLVNRGSGEQYFGPGTRLTVT.

This clonotype has more than one count but fewer than ten. The chain joins TRBV9 to TRBJ2-7, with D perhaps matching TRBD1 or TRBD2 (5 bases each). Between the trimmed V and J ends, which lost 3 bases and 6 bases, there was a span of 16 bases. Looked up from germline, CDR1 is SGDLS and CDR2 is YYNGEE. The CDR3 totals 14 residues. The CDR3 region has the DNA TGTGCCAGCAGCGCCAGGAGCTCGGGGCGCGAGCAGTACTTC. Protein: CASSARSSGREQYF. Drawing the rest from reference TRBV9 and TRBJ2-7, the complete variable domain is DSGVTQTPKHLITATGQRVTLRCSPRSGDLSVYWYQQSLDQGLQFLIQYYNGEERAKGNILERFSAQQFPDLHSELNLSSLELGDSALYFCASSARSSGREQYFGPGTRLTVT.

This rearrangement joins TRBV27 to TRBJ2-7; weak D call: TRBD1 (8 bases). CDR3 length: 15 amino acids. Germline V gives CDR1 MNHEY, CDR2 SMNVEV (reference sequence). Trimming took off 5 bases at V and 4 bases at J, with 18 bases between the two ends. DNA of the CDR3: TGTGCCAGCAGTCCCCACAGGGGGGAGGGTTACGAGCAGTACTTC. This sequence encodes CASSPHRGEGYEQYF.

This chain connects TRBV10-3 to TRBJ1-1, with TRBD1 matching 9 bases. The CDR3 length is 15 residues. Germline trimming cut 3 bases from V and 5 bases from J; bases unmatched to any gene: 7. The germline CDR1 and CDR2 sequences are ENHRY and SYGVKD. CDR3 in amino acids: CAISDSDRGDTEAFF. The CDR3 DNA reads TGTGCCATCAGTGATTCGGACAGGGGTGATACTGAAGCTTTCTTT.

This clonotype was recorded many times. The J gene is TRBJ2-1, the V gene TRBV6-2 or TRBV6-3; possibly TRBD2 for D (6 bases). The CDR3 runs 18 residues. Germline values: CDR1 MNHEY, CDR2 SVGEGT. Between the trimmed V and J ends, which lost 2 bases and 0 bases, there was a span of 17 bases. The CDR3 bases are TGTGCCAGCAGTTACATCGGCGGGGTAGGGAGCTCCTACAATGAGCAGTTCTTC. The encoded protein is CASSYIGGVGSSYNEQFF.

This clonotype was detected only a few times. The rearrangement uses TRBV21-1 and TRBJ2-1; no check of the table's D call, TRBD1, against the DNA was made. TRBV21-1 is a pseudogene segment. The CDR3 totals 15 residues. CDR3 residues: CASSRPGTGNNEQFF. The CDR3 region has the DNA TGTGCCAGCAGCAGACCCGGGACAGGGAACAATGAGCAGTTCTTC.

The chain couples TRBV20-1 to TRBJ1-5; 8 bases are a match to TRBD1. V lost 2 bases, J lost 7 bases, and 10 bases stayed unmatched. Per germline, CDR1 DFQATT and CDR2 SNEGSKA (reference sequence). The CDR3 is 15 residues long. The CDR3 DNA follows: TGCAGTGCTAGACCCTCGACAGGGGTGAGACAGCCCCAGCATTTT. It translates to CSARPSTGVRQPQHF.

This clonotype was seen repeatedly, ten times or more. The V call is TRBV14, the J call TRBJ2-1; D remains ambiguous. Germline assignment: CDR1 SGHDN and CDR2 FVKESK. Trimming cost V 2 bases and J 1 base, with 3 bases left between them. The CDR3 length is 13 residues. Written as DNA, the CDR3 is TGTGCCAGCAGCCAAAATTCCTACAATGAGCAGTTCTTC. Translated: CASSQNSYNEQFF.

In this sample, this clonotype turned up a few times. The J gene is TRBJ1-1, the V gene TRBV7-9; TRBD1 agrees at 7 bases. V shed 4 bases and J 7 bases; nucleotides not matched to a gene: 3. From germline, CDR1 is SEHNR and CDR2 FQNEAQ (reference sequence). This CDR3 is built from 12 residues. The CDR3 DNA follows: TGTGCCAGCAGCTCCCGGACAGGTGAAGCTTTCTTT. Its translation: CASSSRTGEAFF.

This clonotype has more than one count but fewer than ten. The CDR3: CASRRTGGRTTEAFF. The CDR3 coding sequence is TGTGCCAGCAGAAGGACAGGGGGCCGGACCACTGAAGCTTTCTTT. The chain joins TRBV7-2 to TRBJ1-1; 11 bases map to TRBD1. The CDR3 is 15 amino acids. Looked up from germline, CDR1 is SGHTA and CDR2 is FQGNSA. Unmatched junction bases numbered 7, after V lost 6 bases and J lost 4 bases.

This clonotype has at least ten counts. V is TRBV28 and J is TRBJ2-7; 11 bases agree with TRBD2. The CDR3 is made up of 15 amino acids. Per the germline V gene, CDR1 is MDHEN and CDR2 is SYDVKM. The J segment lost 2 bases and the V segment lost 5 bases, leaving 5 bases of the junction unmatched. CDR3 loop: CASSPPTSGAYEQYF. In DNA form, the CDR3 reads TGTGCCAGCAGTCCTCCGACTAGCGGGGCCTACGAGCAGTACTTC.

This clonotype has ten or more counts. V and J are TRBV10-3 and TRBJ1-5; D is undetermined. The CDR3 consists of 14 residues. The V end lost 0 bases, the J end lost 4 bases, and 7 bases lay between the germline ends. The germline V gene has CDR1 ENHRY and CDR2 SYGVKD. CDR3 amino acids: CAISESGSNQPQHF. The CDR3 DNA follows: TGTGCCATCAGTGAGTCAGGCAGTAATCAGCCCCAGCATTTT.

This clonotype was counted ten times or more. V gene TRBV28 combines with J gene TRBJ1-4, with a possible D match to TRBD1 (5 bases). CDR1 MDHEN and CDR2 SYDVKM come from the germline V gene. V was trimmed by 6 bases and J by 9 bases, leaving 8 bases between them. This CDR3 has 11 amino acids. In DNA, the CDR3 is TGTGCCAGCAGGGCAGGGAAAAAACTGTTTTTT. It codes for CASRAGKKLFF.

V and J are TRBV11-3 and TRBJ2-1, with 13 nucleotides matching TRBD2. Losses at the gene ends were 5 bases for V and 7 bases for J; bases not matched to a gene: 8. CDR3 size: 16 residues. Germline CDR1 and CDR2: SGHNT and YENEEA. The CDR3 bases are TGTGCCAGCAGCGCCCGGACTAGCGGGAGCGTTAATGAGCAGTTCTTC. Translated, it gives CASSARTSGSVNEQFF.

The rearrangement joins TRBV6-2 or TRBV6-3 to TRBJ2-4, with D perhaps TRBD2 (6 bases). From germline, CDR1 is MNHEY and CDR2 SVGEGT. With 4 bases removed from V and 8 bases from J, the gap between germline ends came to 12 bases. This CDR3 is 13 amino acids long. The CDR3 sequence is CASSWSREDIQYF. The CDR3 nucleotides are TGTGCCAGCAGTTGGAGTAGGGAGGACATTCAGTACTTC.

This clonotype was seen a few times. This sequence joins TRBV12-3 or TRBV12-4 and TRBJ2-2; a weak D match, TRBD2 (6 bases). CDR3 length equals 16 residues. The ends were cut back, 8 bases at V and 3 bases at J, with 19 bases in the middle. CDR3 coding DNA: TGTGCCAGCCACCGCTACGGCGGGGAAGACACCGGGGAGCTGTTTTTT. Its translation is CASHRYGGEDTGELFF.

This clonotype was recorded many times. J is TRBJ1-4 and V is TRBV15, with D uncertain. The CDR3 sequence is 14 residues long. V was trimmed by 2 bases and J by 3 bases, leaving 7 bases between them. From germline, CDR1 is LNHNV and CDR2 YYDKDF (reference sequence). CDR3 in amino acids: CATSRNGANEKLFF. The CDR3 coding sequence is TGTGCCACCAGCAGAAACGGTGCTAATGAAAAACTGTTTTTT.

V and J are TRBV20-1 and TRBJ2-3; unclear D gene. V was shortened by 2 bases and J by 10 bases, with 10 bases between the two germline ends. Germline lookup yields CDR1 DFQATT and CDR2 SNEGSKA (reference sequence). The CDR3 has 11 residues. CDR3 loop: CSARLEIAQYF. The CDR3 nucleotides are TGCAGTGCTAGATTAGAGATAGCGCAGTATTTT.

The J gene is TRBJ2-7, the V gene TRBV12-3 or TRBV12-4; TRBD1 is a possible D gene (6 bases). The CDR3 extends over 14 amino acids. The germline V and J ends were trimmed by 3 bases and 5 bases, with 14 bases remaining between them. The CDR3 region has the DNA TGTGCCAGCAGTTTTGGTGTACAGGGCCACGAGCAGTACTTC. It translates to CASSFGVQGHEQYF.